Listed below are T cell receptor beta chains from one sample, sequenced in a study of T cell responses to AZD1222 COVID-19 vaccine. The assay was immunoSEQ multiplex PCR, and TCRdb's table has in-frame clones only and misses some. Here the sample spans roughly 250,000 clones, just over 90% being singletons. Sample: peripheral blood, taken on day 0 of AZD1222 vaccination. Receptors originate from an adult in good health. The CDR3 runs from the conserved cysteine through the conserved F or W. Each record gives: D gene, V gene, clone size, J gene, CDR3 DNA, CDR3 protein. The D gene is left open where the match is weak. Size is omitted from some rows. Given values are once, few, many or a class for expanded clones.

d_gene: TRBD2
v_gene: TRBV12-3/TRBV12-4
abundance: NA
j_gene: TRBJ2-7
CDR3nt: TGTGCCAGCAGTTTAGGGCTAGCGGCCGAGCAGTACTTC
CDR3aa: CASSLGLAAEQYF

d_gene: TRBD1
v_gene: TRBV28
abundance: NA
j_gene: TRBJ1-1
CDR3nt: TGTGCCAGCAGTTTAGGAATGGCAGGGGGAGCTTTCTTT
CDR3aa: CASSLGMAGGAFF

d_gene: NA
v_gene: TRBV7-9
abundance: once
j_gene: TRBJ1-5
CDR3nt: TGTGCCAGCAGCTTAGGGGACACCAATCAGCCCCAGCATTTT
CDR3aa: CASSLGDTNQPQHF

d_gene: NA
v_gene: TRBV5-4
abundance: NA
j_gene: TRBJ2-7
CDR3nt: TGTGCCAGCAGCTTGGAGTCAGGAGCCTACGAGCAGTACTTC
CDR3aa: CASSLESGAYEQYF

d_gene: NA
v_gene: TRBV6-1
abundance: NA
j_gene: TRBJ1-2
CDR3nt: TGTGCCAGCAGTGAGGGGGGTAACATCTATGGCTACACCTTC
CDR3aa: CASSEGGNIYGYTF

d_gene: NA
v_gene: TRBV7-9
abundance: NA
j_gene: TRBJ1-5
CDR3nt: TGTGCCAGCAGCTCCCAGGGCATAGGTCAGCCCCAGCATTTT
CDR3aa: CASSSQGIGQPQHF

d_gene: TRBD2
v_gene: TRBV18
abundance: NA
j_gene: TRBJ2-3
CDR3nt: TGTGCCAGCTCACCTCGGGGGGTCGGCACAGATACGCAGTATTTT
CDR3aa: CASSPRGVGTDTQYF

d_gene: TRBD2
v_gene: TRBV7-2
abundance: NA
j_gene: TRBJ2-1
CDR3nt: TGTGCCAGCAGTTCAACTAGCGGGAGACTGGGCAATGAGCAGTTCTTC
CDR3aa: CASSSTSGRLGNEQFF

d_gene: TRBD1
v_gene: TRBV6-5
abundance: NA
j_gene: TRBJ2-1
CDR3nt: TGTGCCAGCAGTTACGTCACAGGGGCAAACAATGAGCAGTTCTTC
CDR3aa: CASSYVTGANNEQFF

d_gene: TRBD2
v_gene: TRBV5-1
abundance: NA
j_gene: TRBJ2-3
CDR3nt: TGCGCCAGCAGCCCCGGGGGGGCCGGTACAGATACGCAGTATTTT
CDR3aa: CASSPGGAGTDTQYF

d_gene: NA
v_gene: TRBV14
abundance: NA
j_gene: TRBJ2-7
CDR3nt: TGTGCCAGCAGCCAAGATCCTTTATCGGACAGATCCTACGAGCAGTACTTC
CDR3aa: CASSQDPLSDRSYEQYF

d_gene: NA
v_gene: TRBV10-1
abundance: NA
j_gene: TRBJ1-2
CDR3nt: TGCGCCCGGGACTATGGCTACACCTTC
CDR3aa: CARDYGYTF

d_gene: NA
v_gene: TRBV2
abundance: NA
j_gene: TRBJ1-1
CDR3nt: TGTGCCAGCATTTACCTCCACGGGATTACTGAAGCTTTCTTT
CDR3aa: CASIYLHGITEAFF

d_gene: NA
v_gene: TRBV5-4
abundance: NA
j_gene: TRBJ1-1
CDR3nt: TGTGCCAGCAGCTTCGACCAGACGAACACTGAAGCTTTCTTT
CDR3aa: CASSFDQTNTEAFF

d_gene: NA
v_gene: TRBV5-4
abundance: NA
j_gene: TRBJ2-7
CDR3nt: TGTGCCAGCAGCTTGGGCCAGGGGAGCTCCTACGAGCAGTACTTC
CDR3aa: CASSLGQGSSYEQYF

d_gene: NA
v_gene: TRBV10-3
abundance: NA
j_gene: TRBJ2-1
CDR3nt: TGTGCCATCAGTGAGTCAGATGAGCAGTTCTTC
CDR3aa: CAISESDEQFF

d_gene: TRBD2
v_gene: TRBV7-3
abundance: NA
j_gene: TRBJ2-1
CDR3nt: TGTGCCAGCAGCACCTCACTAGCGGGGGGCGGAGGTGAGCAGTTCTTC
CDR3aa: CASSTSLAGGGGEQFF

d_gene: TRBD2
v_gene: TRBV13
abundance: NA
j_gene: TRBJ2-7
CDR3nt: TGTGCCAGCAGCTGGAGGGAGGGCCCCTACGAGCAGTACTTC
CDR3aa: CASSWREGPYEQYF

d_gene: NA
v_gene: TRBV4-3
abundance: NA
j_gene: TRBJ2-7
CDR3nt: TGCGCCAGCAGCCAAGATTTCAGGATCGACTACGAGCAGTACTTC
CDR3aa: CASSQDFRIDYEQYF

d_gene: NA
v_gene: TRBV15
abundance: few
j_gene: TRBJ1-1
CDR3nt: TGTGCCACCACTCTCGGGGTGGACACTGAAGCTTTCTTT
CDR3aa: CATTLGVDTEAFF

d_gene: NA
v_gene: TRBV11-2
abundance: NA
j_gene: TRBJ2-7
CDR3nt: TGTGCCAGCAGCGAAGGGAACTACGAGCAGTACTTC
CDR3aa: CASSEGNYEQYF

d_gene: NA
v_gene: TRBV5-4
abundance: NA
j_gene: TRBJ1-1
CDR3nt: TGTGCCAGCAGCTTCTCGTTGGGGGGCCAAACTGAAGCTTTCTTT
CDR3aa: CASSFSLGGQTEAFF

d_gene: NA
v_gene: TRBV6-5
abundance: NA
j_gene: TRBJ1-5
CDR3nt: TGTGCCAGCAGTCTCGAAGTCAATCAGCCCCAGCATTTT
CDR3aa: CASSLEVNQPQHF

d_gene: NA
v_gene: TRBV4-1
abundance: few
j_gene: TRBJ1-1
CDR3nt: TGCGCCAGCAGCCTAGGGGGGGAAGCTTTCTTT
CDR3aa: CASSLGGEAFF

d_gene: TRBD1
v_gene: TRBV18
abundance: NA
j_gene: TRBJ1-1
CDR3nt: TGTGCCAGCTCACCGGGACAGCTATCGAACACTGAAGCTTTCTTT
CDR3aa: CASSPGQLSNTEAFF

d_gene: NA
v_gene: TRBV7-2
abundance: NA
j_gene: TRBJ2-1
CDR3nt: TGTGCCAGCAGCTTCTCTGGGGACGTCTACAATGAGCAGTTCTTC
CDR3aa: CASSFSGDVYNEQFF

d_gene: NA
v_gene: TRBV11-3
abundance: NA
j_gene: TRBJ2-7
CDR3nt: TGTGCCAGCAGCGTCGGGAGCGCCTACGAGCAGTACTTC
CDR3aa: CASSVGSAYEQYF

d_gene: NA
v_gene: TRBV30
abundance: NA
j_gene: TRBJ1-2
CDR3nt: TGTGCCTGGAGTGTAGGGGGTCCCCACACCTTC
CDR3aa: CAWSVGGPHTF

d_gene: NA
v_gene: TRBV2
abundance: NA
j_gene: TRBJ1-4
CDR3nt: TGTGCCAGCAGTGAAGGGTTTATGAATGAAAAACTGTTTTTT
CDR3aa: CASSEGFMNEKLFF

d_gene: NA
v_gene: TRBV3-1/TRBV3-2
abundance: NA
j_gene: TRBJ1-2
CDR3nt: TGTGCCAGCAGCCAGGGAGCCGGCTACACCTTC
CDR3aa: CASSQGAGYTF

d_gene: NA
v_gene: TRBV6-5
abundance: NA
j_gene: TRBJ1-5
CDR3nt: TGTGCCAGCAACAACAGGGAAATGAGCAATCAGCCCCAGCATTTT
CDR3aa: CASNNREMSNQPQHF

d_gene: TRBD1
v_gene: TRBV6-2/TRBV6-3
abundance: NA
j_gene: TRBJ1-5
CDR3nt: TGTGCCAGCAGTTCGACAGGGGGAAGGCAGCCCCAGCATTTT
CDR3aa: CASSSTGGRQPQHF

d_gene: NA
v_gene: TRBV19
abundance: once
j_gene: TRBJ1-4
CDR3nt: TGTGCCAGTCGTAGACAAACCTTTGCTTTGGAAAAACTGTTTTTT
CDR3aa: CASRRQTFALEKLFF

d_gene: TRBD1
v_gene: TRBV9
abundance: NA
j_gene: TRBJ1-1
CDR3nt: TGTGCCAGCAGCGGTTCCTGGACAGGTGAAGCTTTCTTT
CDR3aa: CASSGSWTGEAFF

d_gene: TRBD2
v_gene: TRBV7-2
abundance: once
j_gene: TRBJ2-2
CDR3nt: TGTGCCAGCAGCTTAGAGGAGGGACTACGAACCGGGGAGCTGTTTTTT
CDR3aa: CASSLEEGLRTGELFF

d_gene: TRBD2
v_gene: TRBV7-7
abundance: NA
j_gene: TRBJ2-5
CDR3nt: TGTGCCAGCAGCCCGGGACTAGCGGGAGCGGGGGGGGAGACCCAGTACTTC
CDR3aa: CASSPGLAGAGGETQYF

d_gene: TRBD2
v_gene: TRBV28
abundance: NA
j_gene: TRBJ2-2
CDR3nt: TGTGCCAGCAAGACCCGGGGGGCCGGGGAGCTGTTTTTT
CDR3aa: CASKTRGAGELFF

d_gene: TRBD2
v_gene: TRBV19
abundance: NA
j_gene: TRBJ2-3
CDR3nt: TGTGCCAGTAGTAAGGGACTAGCGGGAGTGGCAGATACGCAGTATTTT
CDR3aa: CASSKGLAGVADTQYF

d_gene: NA
v_gene: TRBV28
abundance: NA
j_gene: TRBJ1-4
CDR3nt: TGTGCCAGCAGGGGGGGCGGAGTTAGTGAAAAACTGTTTTTT
CDR3aa: CASRGGGVSEKLFF

d_gene: NA
v_gene: TRBV4-1
abundance: NA
j_gene: TRBJ1-4
CDR3nt: TGCGCCAGCAGCCACGGGACTGTTAATGAAAAACTGTTTTTT
CDR3aa: CASSHGTVNEKLFF

d_gene: NA
v_gene: TRBV5-1
abundance: NA
j_gene: TRBJ2-2
CDR3nt: TGCGCCAGCAGCCTGCCGGGACTGGCATCCGGGGAGCTGTTTTTT
CDR3aa: CASSLPGLASGELFF

d_gene: TRBD1
v_gene: TRBV10-3
abundance: NA
j_gene: TRBJ1-5
CDR3nt: TGTGCCATCAGCGAGGGGACAGGGGGCCCTGCGCCCCAGCATTTT
CDR3aa: CAISEGTGGPAPQHF

d_gene: NA
v_gene: TRBV28
abundance: NA
j_gene: TRBJ1-1
CDR3nt: TGTGCCAGCAGCCGGGACACTCGGAACACTGAAGCTTTCTTT
CDR3aa: CASSRDTRNTEAFF

d_gene: NA
v_gene: TRBV28
abundance: NA
j_gene: TRBJ1-3
CDR3nt: TGTGCCAGCAGGTCCACAACCGGGACATCTGGAAACACCATATATTTT
CDR3aa: CASRSTTGTSGNTIYF